These T cell receptor beta chains were read from a single sample in a study of identical twins. MiXCR, run by TCRdb on the 5' RACE reads, gives a single entry per CDR3 protein. The table lists hundreds of thousands of distinct CDR3 sequences, under 8.5% of them singletons. These same data were also listed under a study on yellow fever vaccine responses in identical twins.

The sample consisted of PBMCs. The source of these receptors is a woman aged 18-29 years in good health. CDR3s include the opening cysteine and the closing phenylalanine or tryptophan. D genes are given only for firm matches. Size tells how often a clone was seen (once, few, many) or the class of an expanded clone, and some rows leave it out.

d_gene	v_gene	abundance	j_gene	CDR3aa	CDR3nt
TRBD2	TRBV7-2	-	TRBJ2-3	CASSLMRGGQARAQYF	TGTGCCAGCAGCTTAATGCGGGGGGGGCAGGCAAGAGCGCAGTATTTT
-	TRBV7-8	few	TRBJ2-2	CARQDNTGELFF	TGTGCCAGACAGGACAACACCGGGGAGCTGTTTTTT
TRBD2	TRBV7-6	-	TRBJ2-3	CASSLFSGTSTDTQYF	TGTGCCAGCAGCTTATTCAGCGGGACTAGCACAGATACGCAGTATTTT
-	TRBV7-2	many	TRBJ1-6	CASSLVSGGANSPLHF	TGTGCCAGCAGCTTAGTTTCAGGTGGGGCAAATTCACCCCTCCACTTT
-	TRBV7-9	many	TRBJ1-1	CASAGWNTEAFF	TGTGCCAGCGCAGGGTGGAACACTGAAGCTTTCTTT
-	TRBV12-3/TRBV12-4	many	TRBJ2-1	CASRGFLGGLGEQFF	TGTGCCAGCCGGGGATTCTTGGGGGGCCTGGGGGAGCAGTTCTTC
TRBD1	TRBV5-1	many	TRBJ1-1	CASSPGTGSEAFF	TGCGCCAGCAGCCCCGGGACAGGGTCTGAAGCTTTCTTT
TRBD2	TRBV7-6	-	TRBJ2-7	CASSPNTGGPYEQYF	TGTGCCAGCAGCCCCAACACGGGAGGGCCCTACGAGCAGTACTTC
-	TRBV7-3	many	TRBJ1-1	CASSLTTNTEAFF	TGTGCCAGCAGCCTTACGACGAACACTGAAGCTTTCTTT
-	TRBV7-9	many	TRBJ2-7	CASSTLPTVYEQYF	TGTGCCAGCAGCACCCTACCGACTGTCTACGAGCAGTACTTC
-	TRBV4-1	few	TRBJ2-1	CASSQASGASYNEQFF	TGCGCCAGCAGCCAAGCTTCGGGCGCCTCCTACAATGAGCAGTTCTTC
-	TRBV20-1	-	TRBJ2-3	CSVPDSNTDTQYF	TGCAGTGTGCCGGACTCGAACACAGATACGCAGTATTTT
-	TRBV18	many	TRBJ2-1	CASSPPTGRVSEQFF	TGTGCCAGCTCACCTCCTACAGGGCGGGTGAGTGAGCAGTTCTTC
-	TRBV5-4	-	TRBJ2-2	CASTPHEGTGELFF	TGTGCCAGCACCCCCCATGAGGGGACCGGGGAGCTGTTTTTT
-	TRBV6-4	few	TRBJ2-3	CASNLGLATDTQYF	TGTGCCAGCAACCTCGGGTTAGCAACAGATACGCAGTATTTT
TRBD1	TRBV12-3/TRBV12-4	many	TRBJ2-1	CASSPNTGGSNEQFF	TGTGCCAGCAGTCCGAACACAGGGGGATCGAATGAGCAGTTCTTC
TRBD1	TRBV6-1	many	TRBJ2-7	CASRDAGTGLDEQYF	TGTGCCAGCAGAGACGCCGGGACAGGCCTGGACGAGCAGTACTTC
-	TRBV12-3/TRBV12-4	many	TRBJ1-4	CASNQGEVGKLFF	TGTGCCAGCAACCAGGGAGAAGTAGGAAAACTGTTTTTT
-	TRBV5-5	few	TRBJ1-6	CASSGIGDSPLHF	TGTGCCAGCAGCGGCATCGGGGATTCACCCCTCCACTTT
-	TRBV6-5	few	TRBJ2-5	CASSYNRGAGETQYF	TGTGCCAGCAGTTATAACCGGGGGGCGGGGGAGACCCAGTACTTC
TRBD1	TRBV13	-	TRBJ1-2	CASRDRGGVDYGYTF	TGTGCCAGCAGGGACAGGGGCGGAGTTGACTATGGCTACACCTTC
-	TRBV24-1	many	TRBJ1-1	CATSDFLGSTEAFF	TGTGCCACCAGTGATTTCTTGGGGAGCACTGAAGCTTTCTTT
TRBD2	TRBV27	many	TRBJ2-2	CASSLRQGGAGELFF	TGTGCCAGCAGTTTACGGCAGGGAGGGGCCGGGGAGCTGTTTTTT
-	TRBV7-9	many	TRBJ1-4	CASSLGQHRRNEKLFF	TGTGCCAGCAGCTTAGGTCAGCACAGGAGGAATGAAAAACTGTTTTTT
TRBD1	TRBV7-8	-	TRBJ2-5	CASSLAGDRRGETQYF	TGTGCCAGCAGCTTAGCGGGGGACAGGCGAGGGGAGACCCAGTACTTC
-	TRBV4-1	-	TRBJ1-2	CASSQVPDNYGYTF	TGCGCCAGCAGCCAAGTACCGGATAACTATGGCTACACCTTC
-	TRBV19	few	TRBJ2-1	CASRAGAYNEQFF	TGTGCCAGTAGAGCAGGGGCCTACAATGAGCAGTTCTTC
TRBD2	TRBV5-5	-	TRBJ2-7	CASSSGEGHYEQYF	TGTGCCAGCAGCTCTGGGGAGGGCCACTACGAGCAGTACTTC
-	TRBV18	-	TRBJ2-5	CASSSGGGGSETQYF	TGTGCCAGCTCATCGGGCGGAGGGGGATCGGAGACCCAGTACTTC
TRBD1	TRBV4-2	-	TRBJ2-5	CASSQVGGQGVATQYF	TGTGCCAGCAGCCAAGTCGGTGGACAGGGGGTTGCGACCCAGTACTTC
-	TRBV4-2	many	TRBJ1-1	CASSQAPGDVNTEAFF	TGTGCCAGCAGCCAAGCCCCCGGCGATGTGAACACTGAAGCTTTCTTT
-	TRBV5-6	many	TRBJ2-5	CASSLDLRGLQETQYF	TGTGCCAGCAGCCTTGACTTGCGGGGCCTCCAAGAGACCCAGTACTTC
-	TRBV11-2	many	TRBJ2-3	CASSLGGNTDTQYF	TGTGCCAGCAGCTTAGGAGGGAACACAGATACGCAGTATTTT
-	TRBV20-1	-	TRBJ1-1	CSARPVLQGSTEAFF	TGCAGTGCTAGACCCGTACTTCAGGGTAGCACTGAAGCTTTCTTT
TRBD1	TRBV2	few	TRBJ2-3	CASSGQSTGVTDTQYF	TGTGCCAGCAGCGGACAGTCTACAGGGGTCACAGATACGCAGTATTTT
-	TRBV24-1	-	TRBJ2-3	CATSDSVADTQYF	TGTGCCACCAGTGATTCAGTAGCAGATACGCAGTATTTT
TRBD2	TRBV14	many	TRBJ2-7	CASSPRTSEQLWLISSYEQYF	TGTGCCAGCAGCCCTCGGACTAGCGAACAATTGTGGCTGATTAGCTCCTACGAGCAGTACTTC
TRBD2	TRBV4-2	few	TRBJ2-3	CASSQHMGLAGDPDTQYF	TGTGCCAGCAGCCAACACATGGGACTAGCGGGGGACCCAGATACGCAGTATTTT
-	TRBV5-6	few	TRBJ2-7	CASSPGVGKQYF	TGTGCCAGCAGCCCGGGGGTCGGTAAGCAGTACTTC
-	TRBV5-1	many	TRBJ2-1	CASSTIRGISYNEQFF	TGCGCCAGCAGCACAATTCGGGGGATCTCCTACAATGAGCAGTTCTTC
-	TRBV15	-	TRBJ2-2	CATSNTDTGELFF	TGTGCCACCAGCAACACGGACACCGGGGAGCTGTTTTTT
TRBD2	TRBV12-3/TRBV12-4	-	TRBJ2-2	CASSLLRGGSPGELFF	TGTGCCAGCAGTTTACTTCGGGGGGGTTCCCCCGGGGAGCTGTTTTTT
-	TRBV3-1	-	TRBJ2-3	CASCNSFGSEGTDTQYF	TGTGCCAGCTGCAACAGTTTTGGGAGTGAGGGCACAGATACGCAGTATTTT
-	TRBV12-3/TRBV12-4	few	TRBJ1-1	CASRGDFTEAFF	TGTGCCAGCAGAGGGGACTTCACTGAAGCTTTCTTT
-	TRBV12-3/TRBV12-4	many	TRBJ2-3	CASSLGTVASNTQYF	TGTGCCAGCAGTTTAGGGACGGTCGCCTCCAATACGCAGTATTTT
-	TRBV5-1	-	TRBJ2-3	CASQLNPGPTLSWRGSNFGTQYF	TGCGCCAGCCAGCTAAATCCCGGGCCAACATTGAGCTGGCGAGGTAGTAATTTCGGTACGCAGTATTTT
-	TRBV29-1	few	TRBJ2-2	CSVGPRTHTGELFF	TGCAGCGTTGGTCCCCGGACACACACCGGGGAGCTGTTTTTT
TRBD2	TRBV27	-	TRBJ2-7	CASSPRAGGRYEQYF	TGTGCCAGCAGTCCCCGAGCGGGAGGGAGGTACGAGCAGTACTTC
-	TRBV28	-	TRBJ1-4	CASSPGWGTNEKLFF	TGTGCCAGCAGCCCCGGATGGGGAACTAATGAAAAACTGTTTTTT
TRBD2	TRBV5-1	-	TRBJ2-7	CASSLGTSGGPYEQYF	TGCGCCAGCAGCTTGGGGACTAGCGGAGGCCCCTACGAGCAGTACTTC